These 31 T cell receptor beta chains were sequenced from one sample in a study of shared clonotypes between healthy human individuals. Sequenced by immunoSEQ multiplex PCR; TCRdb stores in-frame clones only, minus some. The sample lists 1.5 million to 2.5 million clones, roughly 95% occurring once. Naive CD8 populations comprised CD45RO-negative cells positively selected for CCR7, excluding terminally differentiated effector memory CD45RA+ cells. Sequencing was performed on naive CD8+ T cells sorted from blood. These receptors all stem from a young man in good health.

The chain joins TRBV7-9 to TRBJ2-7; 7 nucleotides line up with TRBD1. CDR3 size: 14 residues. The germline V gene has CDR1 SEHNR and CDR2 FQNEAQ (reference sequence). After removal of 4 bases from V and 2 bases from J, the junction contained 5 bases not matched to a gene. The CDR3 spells CASSSGTDTYEQYF. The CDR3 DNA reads TGTGCCAGCAGCTCCGGGACAGATACCTACGAGCAGTACTTC.

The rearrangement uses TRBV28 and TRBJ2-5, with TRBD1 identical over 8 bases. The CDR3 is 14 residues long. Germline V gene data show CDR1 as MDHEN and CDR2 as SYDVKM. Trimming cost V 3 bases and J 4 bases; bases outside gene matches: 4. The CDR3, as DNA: TGTGCCAGCAGTTTCACAGGGGGTCGAGAGACCCAGTACTTC. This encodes CASSFTGGRETQYF.

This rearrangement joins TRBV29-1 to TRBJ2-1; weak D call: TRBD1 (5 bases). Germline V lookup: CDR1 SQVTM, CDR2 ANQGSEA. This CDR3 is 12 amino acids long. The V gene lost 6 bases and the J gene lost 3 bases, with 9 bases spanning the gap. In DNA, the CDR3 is TGCAGCGTCCAGGGTGGCTACAATGAGCAGTTCTTC. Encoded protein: CSVQGGYNEQFF.

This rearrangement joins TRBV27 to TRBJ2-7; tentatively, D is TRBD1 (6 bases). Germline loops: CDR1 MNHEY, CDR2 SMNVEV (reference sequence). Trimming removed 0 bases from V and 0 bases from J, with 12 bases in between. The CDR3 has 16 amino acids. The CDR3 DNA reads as TGTGCCAGCAGTTTATCTGGGCAGGGGAGCTCCTACGAGCAGTACTTC. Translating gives CASSLSGQGSSYEQYF.

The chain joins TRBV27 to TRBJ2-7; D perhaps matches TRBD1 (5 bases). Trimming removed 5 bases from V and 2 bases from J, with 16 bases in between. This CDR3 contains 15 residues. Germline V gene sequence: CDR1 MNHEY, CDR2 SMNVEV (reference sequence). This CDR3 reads CASSPTPTGAYEQYF. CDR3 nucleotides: TGTGCCAGCAGTCCCACCCCTACAGGCGCCTACGAGCAGTACTTC.

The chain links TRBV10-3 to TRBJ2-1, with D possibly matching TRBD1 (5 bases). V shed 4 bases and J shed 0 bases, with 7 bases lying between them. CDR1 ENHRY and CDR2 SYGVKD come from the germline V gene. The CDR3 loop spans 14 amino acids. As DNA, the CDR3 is TGTGCCATCAGTGGGACAAGCTCCTACAATGAGCAGTTCTTC. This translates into CAISGTSSYNEQFF.

CDR3 nucleotide sequence: TGTGCCAGCAAGGGAGAGCGCAATCAGCCCCAGCATTTT. This translates into CASKGERNQPQHF. V is TRBV6-1 and J is TRBJ1-5; D ambiguous. The CDR3 is made up of 13 amino acids. V was shortened by 7 bases and J by 2 bases, with 9 bases between the two germline ends. In germline, CDR1 is MNHNS, CDR2 SASEGT.

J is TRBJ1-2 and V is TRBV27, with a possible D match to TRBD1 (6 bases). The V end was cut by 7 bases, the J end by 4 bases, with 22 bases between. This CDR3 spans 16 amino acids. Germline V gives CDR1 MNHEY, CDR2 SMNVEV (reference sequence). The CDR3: CASTSRKGGGPYGYTF. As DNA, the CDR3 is TGTGCCAGCACCTCACGAAAAGGGGGAGGGCCCTATGGCTACACCTTC.

The CDR3 region has the DNA TGTGCCAGCAGTGATTCCTTAACGGACAGACCGAACACCGGGGAGCTGTTTTTT. Amino acid sequence: CASSDSLTDRPNTGELFF. The V gene is TRBV2, the J gene TRBJ2-2; possible D gene TRBD1, 6 bases. Trimming took off 3 bases at V and 0 bases at J, with 17 bases between the two ends. Per germline, CDR1 SNHLY and CDR2 FYNNEI. This CDR3 contains 18 residues.

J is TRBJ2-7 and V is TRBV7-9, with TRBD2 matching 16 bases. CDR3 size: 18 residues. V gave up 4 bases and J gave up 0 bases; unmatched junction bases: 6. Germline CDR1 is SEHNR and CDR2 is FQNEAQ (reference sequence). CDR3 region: CASSSGTSGGASSYEQYF. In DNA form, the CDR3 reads TGTGCCAGCAGCTCCGGGACTAGCGGGGGGGCGAGCTCCTACGAGCAGTACTTC.

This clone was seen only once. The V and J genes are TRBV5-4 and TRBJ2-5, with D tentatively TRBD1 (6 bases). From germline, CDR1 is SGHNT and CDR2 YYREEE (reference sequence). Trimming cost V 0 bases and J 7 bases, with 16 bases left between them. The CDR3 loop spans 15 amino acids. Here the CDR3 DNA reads TGTGCCAGCAGCTTGGACAGGGAAGGATCAGGGACCCAGTACTTC. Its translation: CASSLDREGSGTQYF.

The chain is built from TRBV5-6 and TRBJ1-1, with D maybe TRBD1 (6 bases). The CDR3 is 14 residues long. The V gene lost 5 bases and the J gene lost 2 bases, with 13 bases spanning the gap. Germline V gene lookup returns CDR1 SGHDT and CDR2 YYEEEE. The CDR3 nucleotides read TGTGCCAGCAGGACGTGGGGGGCCAACACTGAAGCTTTCTTT. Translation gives CASRTWGANTEAFF.

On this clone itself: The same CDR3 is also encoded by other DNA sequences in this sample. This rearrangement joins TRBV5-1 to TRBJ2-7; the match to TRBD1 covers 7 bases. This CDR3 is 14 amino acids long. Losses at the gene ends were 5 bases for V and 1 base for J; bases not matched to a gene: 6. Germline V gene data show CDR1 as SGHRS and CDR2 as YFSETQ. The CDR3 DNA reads TGCGCCAGCAGTTTAGGGGGCATTTCCTACGAGCAGTACTTC. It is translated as CASSLGGISYEQYF.

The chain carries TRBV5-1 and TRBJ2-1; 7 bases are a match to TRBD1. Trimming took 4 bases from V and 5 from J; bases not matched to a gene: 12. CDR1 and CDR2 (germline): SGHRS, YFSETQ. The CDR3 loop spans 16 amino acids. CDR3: CASSARLGQIHNEQFF. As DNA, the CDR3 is TGCGCCAGCAGCGCGCGCTTGGGACAGATCCACAATGAGCAGTTCTTC.

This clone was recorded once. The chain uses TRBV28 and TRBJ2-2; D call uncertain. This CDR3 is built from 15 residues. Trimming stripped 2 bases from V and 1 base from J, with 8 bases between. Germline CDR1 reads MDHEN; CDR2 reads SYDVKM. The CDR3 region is CASSLVDRNTGELFF. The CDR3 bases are TGTGCCAGCAGTTTAGTTGATAGGAACACCGGGGAGCTGTTTTTT. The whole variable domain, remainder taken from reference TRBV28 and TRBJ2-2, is DVKVTQSSRYLVKRTGEKVFLECVQDMDHENMFWYRQDPGLGLRLIYFSYDVKMKEKGDIPEGYSVSREKKERFSLILESASTNQTSMYLCASSLVDRNTGELFFGEGSRLTVL.

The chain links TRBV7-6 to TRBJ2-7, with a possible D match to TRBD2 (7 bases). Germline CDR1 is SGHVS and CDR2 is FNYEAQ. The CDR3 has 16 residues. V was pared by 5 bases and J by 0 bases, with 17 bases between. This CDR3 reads CASSPFSGEGSYEQYF. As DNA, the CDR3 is TGTGCCAGCAGCCCCTTCTCAGGGGAGGGCTCCTACGAGCAGTACTTC.

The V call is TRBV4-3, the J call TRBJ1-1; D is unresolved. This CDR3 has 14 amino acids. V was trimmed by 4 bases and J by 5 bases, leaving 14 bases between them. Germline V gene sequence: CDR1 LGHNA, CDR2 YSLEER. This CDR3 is CASSPRRGATEAFF. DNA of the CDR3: TGCGCCAGCAGCCCCCGACGGGGTGCGACTGAAGCTTTCTTT.

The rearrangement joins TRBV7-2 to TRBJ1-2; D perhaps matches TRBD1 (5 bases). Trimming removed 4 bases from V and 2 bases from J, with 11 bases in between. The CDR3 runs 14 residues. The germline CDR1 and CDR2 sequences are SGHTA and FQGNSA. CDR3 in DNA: TGTGCCAGCAGCTCGGAGGGGCCCAACTATGGCTACACCTTC. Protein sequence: CASSSEGPNYGYTF.

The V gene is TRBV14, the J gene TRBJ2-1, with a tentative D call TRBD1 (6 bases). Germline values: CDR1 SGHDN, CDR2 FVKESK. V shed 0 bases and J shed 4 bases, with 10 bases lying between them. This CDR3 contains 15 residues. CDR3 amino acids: CASSQDRGLYNEQFF. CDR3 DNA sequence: TGTGCCAGCAGCCAAGACAGGGGCCTTTACAATGAGCAGTTCTTC. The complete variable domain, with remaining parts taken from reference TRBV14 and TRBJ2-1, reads EAGVTQFPSHSVIEKGQTVTLRCDPISGHDNLYWYRRVMGKEIKFLLHFVKESKQDESGMPNNRFLAERTGGTYSTLKVQPAELEDSGVYFCASSQDRGLYNEQFFGPGTRLTVL.

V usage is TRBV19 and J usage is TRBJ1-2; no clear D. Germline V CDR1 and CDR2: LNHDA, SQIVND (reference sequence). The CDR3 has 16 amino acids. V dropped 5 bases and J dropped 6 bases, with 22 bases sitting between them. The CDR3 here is CASSASPPQVLDGYTF. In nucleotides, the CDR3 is TGTGCCAGTAGTGCCTCGCCCCCCCAGGTTTTGGATGGCTACACCTTC.

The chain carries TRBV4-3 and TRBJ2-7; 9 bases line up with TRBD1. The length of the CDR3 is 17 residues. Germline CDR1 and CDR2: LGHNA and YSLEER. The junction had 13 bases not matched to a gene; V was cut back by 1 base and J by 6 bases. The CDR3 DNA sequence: TGCGCCAGCAGCCAAGTTGGGTCGACAGGGGGAATGGGCGAGCAGTACTTC. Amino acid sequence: CASSQVGSTGGMGEQYF.

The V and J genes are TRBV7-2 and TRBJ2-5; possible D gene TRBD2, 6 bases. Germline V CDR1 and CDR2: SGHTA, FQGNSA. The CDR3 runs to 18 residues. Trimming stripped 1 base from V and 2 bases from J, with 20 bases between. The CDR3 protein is CASSLVAGMAGTQETQYF. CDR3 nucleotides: TGTGCCAGCAGCTTAGTGGCAGGGATGGCGGGGACTCAAGAGACCCAGTACTTC.

This CDR3 reads CASTPLLAGGEQYF. The CDR3 region has the DNA TGCGCCAGCACCCCATTACTAGCGGGAGGGGAGCAGTACTTC. The chain carries TRBV5-1 and TRBJ2-7, with 13 bases matching TRBD2. Per the germline V gene, CDR1 is SGHRS and CDR2 is YFSETQ. Trimming took 6 bases from V and 7 from J; bases not matched to a gene: 7. This CDR3 is 14 amino acids long.

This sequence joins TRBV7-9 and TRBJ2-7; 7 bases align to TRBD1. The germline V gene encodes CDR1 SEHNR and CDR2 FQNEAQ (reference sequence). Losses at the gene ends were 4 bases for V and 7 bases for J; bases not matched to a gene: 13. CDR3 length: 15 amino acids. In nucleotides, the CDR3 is TGTGCCAGCAGCTCCACCGGACAGGCTGTCTGGGAGCAGTACTTC. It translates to CASSSTGQAVWEQYF.

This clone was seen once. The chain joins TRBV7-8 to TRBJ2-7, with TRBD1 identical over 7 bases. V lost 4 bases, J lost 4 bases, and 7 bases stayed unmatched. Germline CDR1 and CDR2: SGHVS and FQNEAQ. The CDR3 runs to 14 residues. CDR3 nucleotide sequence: TGTGCCAGCAGCTCAGACAGGGTCTTGTACGAGCAGTACTTC. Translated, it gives CASSSDRVLYEQYF.

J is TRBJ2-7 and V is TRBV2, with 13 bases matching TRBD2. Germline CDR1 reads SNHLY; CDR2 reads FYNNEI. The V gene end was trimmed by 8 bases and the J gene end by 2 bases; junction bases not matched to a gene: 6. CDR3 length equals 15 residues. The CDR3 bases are TGTGCCAGCCGTCTCGGGACTAGCGGGACCTACGAGCAGTACTTC. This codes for CASRLGTSGTYEQYF.

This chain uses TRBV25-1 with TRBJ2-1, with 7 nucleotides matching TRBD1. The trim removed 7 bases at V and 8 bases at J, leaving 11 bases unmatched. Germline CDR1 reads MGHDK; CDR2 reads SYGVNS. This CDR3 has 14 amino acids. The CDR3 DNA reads TGTGCCAGCACCCTAAGGGGGCAAGCGGATGAGCAGTTCTTC. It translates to CASTLRGQADEQFF.

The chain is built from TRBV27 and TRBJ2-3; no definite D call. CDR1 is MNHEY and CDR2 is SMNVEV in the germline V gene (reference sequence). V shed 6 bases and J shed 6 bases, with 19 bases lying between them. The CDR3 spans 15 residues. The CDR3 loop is CASRSLTLLWDTQYF. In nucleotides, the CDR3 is TGTGCCAGCAGAAGCCTAACCCTTTTATGGGATACGCAGTATTTT.

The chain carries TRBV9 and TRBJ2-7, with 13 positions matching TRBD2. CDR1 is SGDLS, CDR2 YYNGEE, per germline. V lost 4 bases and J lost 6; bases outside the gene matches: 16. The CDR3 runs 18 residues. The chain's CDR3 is CASSPGLAGQGLFGEQYF. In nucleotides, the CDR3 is TGTGCCAGCAGCCCGGGACTAGCGGGACAAGGCCTTTTCGGCGAGCAGTACTTC.

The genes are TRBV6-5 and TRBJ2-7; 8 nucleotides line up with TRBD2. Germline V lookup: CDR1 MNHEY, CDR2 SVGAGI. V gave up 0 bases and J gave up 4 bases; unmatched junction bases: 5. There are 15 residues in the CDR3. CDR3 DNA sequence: TGTGCCAGCAGTTACTCGGGACTAGACCCTTACGAGCAGTACTTC. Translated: CASSYSGLDPYEQYF.

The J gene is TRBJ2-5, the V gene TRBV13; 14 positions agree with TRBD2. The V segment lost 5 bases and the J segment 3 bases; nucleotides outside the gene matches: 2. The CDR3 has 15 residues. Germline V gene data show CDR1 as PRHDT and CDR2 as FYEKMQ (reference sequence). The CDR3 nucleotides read TGTGCCAGCAGCCCGGGACTAGCGGGAGAAGAGACCCAGTACTTC. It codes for CASSPGLAGEETQYF. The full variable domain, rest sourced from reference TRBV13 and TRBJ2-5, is AAGVIQSPRHLIKEKRETATLKCYPIPRHDTVYWYQQGPGQDPQFLISFYEKMQSDKGSIPDRFSAQQFSDYHSELNMSSLELGDSALYFCASSPGLAGEETQYFGPGTRLLVL.